One and the same sample provided the 18 T cell receptor beta chains below, sequenced in a study of cytomegalovirus exposure and HLA in healthy donors. Some clones are missing from TCRdb's copy, which holds only in-frame ones; the method was immunoSEQ multiplex PCR. The profile shows under 80,000 clones, around 94% of them singletons. The specimen was PBMCs. These receptors were taken from a woman aged 18-29 years in good health and CMV-seronegative.

This rearrangement joins TRBV6-5 to TRBJ1-2, with a possible D match to TRBD1 (6 bases). Per germline, CDR1 MNHEY and CDR2 SVGAGI. V was shortened by 7 bases and J by 6 bases, with 21 bases between the two germline ends. This CDR3 is 15 amino acids long. CDR3 DNA sequence: TGTGCCAGCACAGGGCACAGGGACGTGGGACATGGCTACACCTTC. This codes for CASTGHRDVGHGYTF.

V usage is TRBV19 and J usage is TRBJ2-3, with 8 bases fitting TRBD2. J was trimmed by 6 bases and V by 5 bases; bases with no gene match: 7. The CDR3 consists of 14 residues. Per germline, CDR1 LNHDA and CDR2 SQIVND (reference sequence). The CDR3 is CASSGAGAGDTQYF. The CDR3 coding sequence is TGTGCCAGTAGTGGAGCGGGAGCAGGGGATACGCAGTATTTT. Full variable domain (rest looked up from reference TRBV19 and TRBJ2-3): DGGITQSPKYLFRKEGQNVTLSCEQNLNHDAMYWYRQDPGQGLRLIYYSQIVNDFQKGDIAEGYSVSREKKESFPLTVTSAQKNPTAFYLCASSGAGAGDTQYFGPGTRLTVL.

The chain joins TRBV5-1 to TRBJ2-5, with D possibly matching TRBD2 (6 bases). The CDR3 is 14 amino acids. Per germline, CDR1 SGHRS and CDR2 YFSETQ. Trimming stripped 1 base from V and 1 base from J, with 8 bases between. CDR3 DNA: TGCGCCAGCAGCTTGCCGGGAGCCCAAGAGACCCAGTACTTC. Translation gives CASSLPGAQETQYF.

The chain joins TRBV6-5 to TRBJ1-4; no clear D gene. The CDR3 runs 13 residues. Germline-derived CDR1 and CDR2 are MNHEY and SVGAGI. V gave up 5 bases and J gave up 7 bases, with 11 bases separating them. As DNA, the CDR3 is TGTGCCAGCAGTCTTATAGCAGCTGAAAAACTGTTTTTT. It specifies CASSLIAAEKLFF.

V usage is TRBV7-3 and J usage is TRBJ2-3, with 9 bases that match TRBD2. The V and J ends lost 5 bases and 5 bases, in that order; junction bases with no gene match: 11. The CDR3 length is 16 residues. Germline CDR1 SGHTA, CDR2 FQGTGA. The CDR3 loop is CASSPGPSGERDTQYF. CDR3 DNA sequence: TGTGCCAGCAGCCCCGGCCCTAGCGGGGAGAGAGATACGCAGTATTTT. The full variable domain, its missing parts supplied by reference TRBV7-3 and TRBJ2-3, is GAGVSQTPSNKVTEKGKYVELRCDPISGHTALYWYRQSLGQGPEFLIYFQGTGAADDSGLPNDRFFAVRPEGSVSTLKIQRTERGDSAVYLCASSPGPSGERDTQYFGPGTRLTVL.

This clone was observed once. The chain carries TRBV7-2 and TRBJ2-1; 9 bases line up with TRBD2. With V trimmed by 1 base and J by 7 bases, 11 bases remained unmatched. CDR1 is SGHTA, CDR2 FQGNSA, per germline. CDR3 length: 17 residues. In DNA, the CDR3 is TGTGCCAGCAGCTTAGGCGGTAGGGGGACTAGCATTAATGAGCAGTTCTTC. Amino acid sequence: CASSLGGRGTSINEQFF.

The CDR3 DNA is TGTGCCAGCAGCCCGTTGACAGGTAAAGGCTACGAGCAGTACTTC. Translated: CASSPLTGKGYEQYF. This chain joins TRBV5-4 and TRBJ2-7; maybe TRBD1 (6 bases). This CDR3 contains 15 residues. CDR1 and CDR2 (germline): SGHNT, YYREEE (reference sequence). Trimming took off 4 bases at V and 3 bases at J, with 17 bases between the two ends.

V and J are TRBV15 and TRBJ1-1, with 7 bases matching TRBD1. This CDR3 has 13 amino acids. Unmatched junction bases numbered 3, after V lost 7 bases and J lost 1 base. Germline lookup yields CDR1 LNHNV and CDR2 YYDKDF (reference sequence). CDR3 amino acids: CATTGQANTEAFF. For the CDR3, the DNA is TGTGCCACCACCGGACAGGCGAACACTGAAGCTTTCTTT. Drawing the rest from reference TRBV15 and TRBJ1-1, the complete variable domain is DAMVIQNPRYQVTQFGKPVTLSCSQTLNHNVMYWYQQKSSQAPKLLFHYYDKDFNNEADTPDNFQSRRPNTSFCFLDIRSPGLGDTAMYLCATTGQANTEAFFGQGTRLTVV.

In this sample, this clone turned up once. The V gene is TRBV5-6, the J gene TRBJ1-6; no firm D call. Looked up from germline, CDR1 is SGHDT and CDR2 is YYEEEE. V was clipped by 2 bases and J by 17 bases, with 14 bases between them. The CDR3 runs to 12 residues. The CDR3 sequence is CASSFRSGRVHF. CDR3 nucleotide sequence: TGTGCCAGCAGCTTCCGAAGCGGACGCGTCCACTTT.

The chain employs TRBV5-8 and TRBJ1-2, with 8 bases identical to TRBD1. Germline V gene sequence: CDR1 SGHTS, CDR2 YDEGEE. Trimming removed 4 bases from V and 3 bases from J; junction bases left unmatched: 8. This CDR3 has 15 amino acids. Written as DNA, the CDR3 is TGTGCCAGCAGCGATAACAGGGGGGGAGACTATGGCTACACCTTC. It yields the protein CASSDNRGGDYGYTF.

The chain carries TRBV30 and TRBJ2-7, with 8 bases that match TRBD2. After removal of 1 base from V and 9 bases from J, the junction contained 5 bases not matched to a gene. Germline-derived CDR1 and CDR2 are GTSNPN and SVGIG (reference sequence). The length of the CDR3 is 12 residues. For the CDR3, the DNA is TGTGCCTGGAGTGATCTGGCGGGAGGGCAGTACTTC. Its protein product is CAWSDLAGGQYF.

The chain recombines TRBV4-1 with TRBJ2-7; D might be TRBD1 (8 bases). The CDR3 is 14 amino acids. The ends were cut back, 0 bases at V and 7 bases at J, with 13 bases in the middle. Germline V gene data show CDR1 as MGHRA and CDR2 as YSYEKL. The CDR3: CASSQDRGRGEQYF. In DNA form, the CDR3 reads TGCGCCAGCAGCCAAGACAGGGGGCGGGGGGAGCAGTACTTC.

The rearrangement links TRBV19 to TRBJ1-3, with D possibly being TRBD1 (6 bases). CDR3 length equals 14 residues. Germline V gene data show CDR1 as LNHDA and CDR2 as SQIVND (reference sequence). Trimming stripped 6 bases from V and 2 bases from J, with 11 bases between. The CDR3 DNA sequence: TGTGCCAGTAGCAATGGACAGCCTGGAAACACCATATATTTT. Translation: CASSNGQPGNTIYF.

The chain carries TRBV6-1 and TRBJ1-2, with TRBD1 matching over 12 bases. Germline lookup yields CDR1 MNHNS and CDR2 SASEGT. The CDR3 extends over 16 amino acids. V dropped 0 bases and J dropped 6; count of bases not matched to a gene: 5. The CDR3 reads CASSEATGTGGDGYTF. CDR3 DNA sequence: TGTGCCAGCAGTGAAGCTACCGGGACAGGGGGCGATGGCTACACCTTC.

The V and J genes are TRBV6-1 and TRBJ1-1, with 9 bases matching TRBD1. With V trimmed by 6 bases and J by 5 bases, 7 bases remained unmatched. The CDR3 runs to 14 residues. From germline, CDR1 is MNHNS and CDR2 SASEGT. The CDR3 sequence: CASSLGQGRTEAFF. The CDR3, as DNA: TGTGCCAGCAGCCTAGGACAGGGGAGGACTGAAGCTTTCTTT.

The rearrangement links TRBV29-1 to TRBJ2-7; 9 bases align to TRBD2. CDR3 size: 14 residues. Trimming at V came to 1 base and at J to 3 bases, leaving 4 bases not matched to a gene. Germline CDR1 is SQVTM and CDR2 is ANQGSEA. The CDR3 loop reads CSVEGLAGNYEQYF. The CDR3 coding sequence is TGCAGCGTTGAAGGTCTAGCGGGAAACTACGAGCAGTACTTC.

The gene calls are TRBV7-6 and TRBJ2-1, with 11 positions matching TRBD2. Germline CDR1 is SGHVS and CDR2 is FNYEAQ. V lost 2 bases to trimming and J lost 2 bases; unmatched junction nucleotides: 5. The CDR3 extends over 17 amino acids. The CDR3: CASSLKTGLAAYNEQFF. CDR3 coding DNA: TGTGCCAGCAGCTTAAAAACGGGACTAGCGGCCTACAATGAGCAGTTCTTC.

The chain recombines TRBV7-6 with TRBJ2-7; TRBD2 is a possible D gene (5 bases). The CDR3 runs 14 residues. The V and J ends lost 3 bases and 1 base respectively, with 10 bases between them. The germline V gene encodes CDR1 SGHVS and CDR2 FNYEAQ. The CDR3 loop reads CASSFLGESYEQYF. The CDR3 DNA is TGTGCCAGCAGCTTCCTGGGAGAGTCCTACGAGCAGTACTTC.